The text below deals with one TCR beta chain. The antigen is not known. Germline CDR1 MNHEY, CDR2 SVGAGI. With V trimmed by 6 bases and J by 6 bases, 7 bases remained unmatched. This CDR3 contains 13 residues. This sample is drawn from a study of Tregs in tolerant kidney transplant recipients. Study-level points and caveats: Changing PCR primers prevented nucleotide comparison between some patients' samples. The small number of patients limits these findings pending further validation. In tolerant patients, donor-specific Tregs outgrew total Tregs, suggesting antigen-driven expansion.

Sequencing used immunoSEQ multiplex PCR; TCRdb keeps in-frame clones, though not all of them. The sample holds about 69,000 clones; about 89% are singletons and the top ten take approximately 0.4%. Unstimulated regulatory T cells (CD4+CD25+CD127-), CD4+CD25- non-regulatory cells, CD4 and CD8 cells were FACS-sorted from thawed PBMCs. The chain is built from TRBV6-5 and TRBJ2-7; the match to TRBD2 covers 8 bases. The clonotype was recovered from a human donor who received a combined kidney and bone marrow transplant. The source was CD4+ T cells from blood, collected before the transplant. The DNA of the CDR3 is TGTGCCAGCAGCCGCGGACTAGCAGCCGAGCAGTACTTC. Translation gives CASSRGLAAEQYF.